Presented here are 20 T cell receptor beta chains from one specimen sequenced in a study of CXCR3-negative and CXCR3-positive naive CD8 T cells (dated by TCRdb to between 2018 and 2021). These receptors have no known antigen. The instrument given in TCRdb is NextSeq 550. The Human TCR Profiling Kit (MiLaboratory) was used to make UMI-labeled 5' RACE TRB cDNA libraries. Each CDR3 protein sequence appears as one entry after TCRdb reprocessed the reads, and no DNA is included. In this sample's table one finds some 120,000 distinct CDR3 sequences. The ten largest clones take up about 0.34% of the sample. On the study overall, not on this receptor specifically: TRB CDR3s from CXCR3-positive naive cells showed higher hydrophobicity (lower Kidera factor 4), lower energy, and higher strength and volume indices than CXCR3-negative naive cells.

The sample comprised naive CXCR3+ CD8+ T cells from blood. The meaning of the sample's cell subset or site label: CD45RO-CCR7+CD27+CD95- naive CD8+ T cells expressing CXCR3 (TNR3+). These receptors were collected from a human donor in good health. Some clones in this sample may be carry-over from other donors' samples.

The chain joins TRBV20-1 to TRBJ2-7; absent DNA, TCRdb's TRBD2 call cannot be checked. The CDR3 has 16 amino acids. Germline lookup yields CDR1 DFQATT and CDR2 SNEGSKA (reference sequence). The CDR3 is CSAHTAETSGFGEQYF.

This chain joins TRBV3-1 and TRBJ2-1; TCRdb's D call, TRBD2, is unchecked because there is no DNA. The CDR3 runs 15 residues. Germline-derived CDR1 and CDR2 are LGHDT and YNNKEL (reference sequence). CDR3 region: CASSQGLAGGNGQFF.

The CDR3 here is CASSLGQAGSGETQYF. The J gene is TRBJ2-5, the V gene TRBV12-3 or TRBV12-4; TCRdb's assignment of TRBD2 cannot be checked, as there is no DNA. The CDR3 spans 16 residues.

The chain recombines TRBV7-9 with TRBJ2-7; TCRdb proposes TRBD1, but this gene call is untestable without DNA. The germline CDR1 and CDR2 sequences are SEHNR and FQNEAQ (reference sequence). The length of the CDR3 is 15 residues. The CDR3 here is CASSPGTGVIYEQYF.

This chain joins TRBV20-1 and TRBJ2-1; TCRdb lists TRBD2, though no DNA is available to test this call. CDR1 DFQATT and CDR2 SNEGSKA come from the germline V gene (reference sequence). CDR3 length: 17 amino acids. CDR3 protein: CSARVASGGTFGNEQFF.

This chain uses TRBV4-1 with TRBJ2-1; TCRdb names TRBD2, which stays unverified in the absence of DNA. The CDR3 contains 16 residues. Germline CDR1 and CDR2: MGHRA and YSYEKL. CDR3 amino acids: CASSRGLASSYNEQFF.

The chain couples TRBV4-1 to TRBJ2-1; as DNA is missing, the TRBD1 call by TCRdb cannot be tested. This CDR3 contains 14 residues. Germline V gene lookup returns CDR1 MGHRA and CDR2 YSYEKL. CDR3 residues: CASSYRTGGDEQFF.

The rearrangement uses TRBV5-1 and TRBJ2-1; TCRdb's D call, TRBD2, is unchecked because there is no DNA. CDR1 and CDR2 from the germline V gene are SGHRS and YFSETQ. There are 13 residues in the CDR3. The CDR3 here is CASRAGAYNEQFF. Together with reference TRBV5-1 and TRBJ2-1, the CDR3 gives the full variable domain: KAGVTQTPRYLIKTRGQQVTLSCSPISGHRSVSWYQQTPGQGLQFLFEYFSETQRNKGNFPGRFSGRQFSNSRSEMNVSTLELGDSALYLCASRAGAYNEQFFGPGTRLTVL.

The CDR3 is CASSQTGGSYEQYF. J is TRBJ2-7 and V is TRBV4-2; TCRdb's D call of TRBD1 is untestable without DNA. In germline, CDR1 is LGHNA, CDR2 YNFKEQ. There are 14 residues in the CDR3.

This sequence joins TRBV23-1 and TRBJ2-2; TCRdb's D call of TRBD1 is untestable without DNA. TRBV23-1 falls under the ORF class, with uncertain function. The CDR3 is 14 amino acids. The CDR3 loop reads CASSQTGDPGELFF.

The genes are TRBV12-3 or TRBV12-4 and TRBJ2-7; absent DNA, TCRdb's TRBD1 call cannot be checked. CDR3 length equals 12 residues. The CDR3 is CASMQGAHEQYF.

The chain recombines TRBV20-1 with TRBJ2-7. Germline V gene data show CDR1 as DFQATT and CDR2 as SNEGSKA (reference sequence). The CDR3 extends over 11 amino acids. This chain's CDR3 is CSAWRSYEQYF.

This chain uses TRBV2 with TRBJ2-7; absent DNA, TCRdb's TRBD1 call cannot be checked. Germline CDR1 is SNHLY and CDR2 is FYNNEI. The CDR3 covers 15 residues. CDR3: CASSERTVTTYEQYF.

This rearrangement joins TRBV29-1 to TRBJ2-7. The CDR3 is made up of 12 amino acids. Germline CDR1 is SQVTM and CDR2 is ANQGSEA. The CDR3 reads CSVEKGIDEQYF.

J is TRBJ2-1 and V is TRBV7-2. This CDR3 spans 16 amino acids. From germline, CDR1 is SGHTA and CDR2 FQGNSA. The CDR3 sequence: CASSARRFGMNNEQFF.

This chain links TRBV29-1 with TRBJ1-1; TCRdb lists TRBD1, though no DNA is available to test this call. The CDR3 contains 11 residues. Germline assignment: CDR1 SQVTM and CDR2 ANQGSEA. The CDR3 sequence is CSVARDTEAFF.

The chain links TRBV29-1 to TRBJ1-2; TCRdb outputs TRBD1, but without DNA this stays unchecked. Germline V gives CDR1 SQVTM, CDR2 ANQGSEA. This CDR3 contains 12 residues. This chain's CDR3 is CSGVGGDVGYTF.

CDR3 in amino acids: CASRPVAGNRNYEQYF. This chain connects TRBV5-1 to TRBJ2-7. Per the germline V gene, CDR1 is SGHRS and CDR2 is YFSETQ. The length of the CDR3 is 16 residues.

CDR3 sequence: CSVRVTARDSGANVLTF. This chain links TRBV29-1 with TRBJ2-6; TCRdb's assignment of TRBD2 cannot be checked, as there is no DNA. Looked up from germline, CDR1 is SQVTM and CDR2 is ANQGSEA. The CDR3 loop spans 17 amino acids. Looking up the rest from reference TRBV29-1 and TRBJ2-6 gives the full variable domain: SAVISQKPSRDICQRGTSLTIQCQVDSQVTMMFWYRQQPGQSLTLIATANQGSEATYESGFVIDKFPISRPNLTFSTLTVSNMSPEDSSIYLCSVRVTARDSGANVLTFGAGSRLTVL.

This chain joins TRBV4-1 and TRBJ2-1; TCRdb reports TRBD1, a call that lacks DNA to check it against. CDR1 is MGHRA and CDR2 is YSYEKL in the germline V gene. CDR3 length equals 11 residues. CDR3 residues: CASSRGNEQFF.